What follows describes a single TCR beta chain. Which antigen it targets is not known. Within one base of it there is no much larger clone, and no base qualities were kept. V is reduced by 4 bases and J by 4 bases, leaving a spacing of 16 bases between them. Reading from cysteine to phenylalanine, the CDR3 counts 15 amino acids. Just the 45-base CDR3 DNA is kept, in frame starting at base 1. Taken from the germline V gene, the CDR1 and CDR2 loops are MNHNS and SASEGT. This sample is drawn from a study of cytomegalovirus exposure and HLA in healthy donors (dated by TCRdb to about 2017). In terms of the full investigation: An earlier analysis of 587 of the donors reported 250 to 350 Gb of sequence data and around 110 million unique TCR beta sequences from around 200 million T cells. Genome-wide SNP genotypes for about 65% of the roughly 700 donors were used in a later genetic analysis, which treated that subset as a discovery cohort. The aim of the study was to test whether cataloging public T cell receptors could identify signatures of past pathogen exposure. On average, 235,054 unique TCR beta nucleotide sequences were sequenced per donor among a few hundred genotyped donors of the cohort, with roughly 18% of those sequences being non-productive. The later analysis used no new phenotypic data to find candidate immune exposures, relying instead on TCR beta sequences and their occurrence across donors. Roughly 5 DR-DQ haplotypes were handled as single units for association and clustering because linkage in the cohort was strong. Roughly 300 gigabases of sequencing data and approximately 92 million unique TCR sequences made up an early release that covered around 640 HLA-typed donors. Besides the first cohort of approximately 710 subjects, a separate validation cohort made up of 120 different subjects was used. The genetic ancestry cluster associated with self-reported Caucasian donors included 81% of the approximately 410 genotyped donors. Both class I and class II loci were covered by HLA typing, at four-digit resolution. The number of typed donors differed by locus: 629-630 for A, B, C, DRB1 and DQB1; approximately 530 for DQA1; 600 to 610 for DPA1; and around 450 for DPB1. Using immunosequencing, the study profiled T cell repertoires from 500 to 800 subjects and related those repertoires to cytomegalovirus serostatus. To predict cytomegalovirus infection status, the study brought together high-throughput TCR immunosequencing, statistical association of individual TCRs with disease status, and machine learning. In a later analysis, previously published TCR beta repertoires from 550 to 750 donors were re-analyzed and high-resolution HLA genotyping was added so that TCR occurrence patterns could be studied. To decide whether each TCR beta V gene segment behaved as functional or pseudogenic, an earlier analysis of some 570 of the donors relied on high-throughput TCR beta sequencing. All discovery cohort repertoires had been generated using a single sequencing platform. Donor age, sex, ethnicity and CMV serostatus were compiled alongside the repertoire data. Broader findings and caveats from the paper: A further reported finding was that TCR beta sequences accurately predicted the HLA-A and HLA-B alleles for most subjects in the first cohort. For the cohort, immune exposure information was limited to CMV serostatus. In an earlier analysis of more than 450 of the donors, most TCR beta V segments were observed in productive rearrangements about 90% or about 30% of the time, broadly matching IMGT annotations. A later analysis found that TCR association rates varied across HLA loci, with DRB1 alleles showing the most associated TCRs and HLA-C alleles the fewest. Because counts were too low, about 18 rarely observed V segments, including chromosome 9 orphons, were left out of the earlier analysis of about 500 of the donors. In vitro tests confirmed that three of the cytomegalovirus-associated TCR beta chains recognize cytomegalovirus antigens. The authors suggested that the approach could potentially be extended to other disease states and immunological phenotypes. Compared with equally common non-associated chains, HLA-associated TCR beta chains in a later analysis were more clonally expanded and had lower generation probabilities. The 87-base-pair reads could not distinguish some IMGT-functional V segments, including TRBV6-2 and TRBV6-3, so those segments were excluded. The cohort was sequenced for TCR beta chains only, and without alpha or paired-chain data the features that could be detected were limited. Most CMV-associated TCR beta chains appeared to be HLA-restricted in a later analysis, and the HLA associations seemed to be driven largely by CMV exposure. Most TCR sequences were seen in very few donors, while some public TCRs were found in many individuals. The classifier was reported to diagnose cytomegalovirus status with high specificity and sensitivity in both the original cohort and the validation cohort. A later analysis reported that several top co-occurrence clusters appeared linked to parvovirus B19, influenza, CMV and Epstein-Barr virus. Compared with the 666-donor mean, donors in an Asian-associated ancestry cluster had fewer N-insertions in productive TCRs, according to a later genetic analysis. Linkage disequilibrium might explain the correlated functional status among segregating V segments, but an unknown experimental factor could not be excluded. A cluster of highly shared sequence variants was judged likely to be a technical artifact of the sequencing pipeline. In a later genetic analysis, a missense DCLRE1C variant was associated with V-gene and J-gene trimming of TCR beta chains, and the association was replicated in an independent cohort. Strong co-occurrence of HLA alleles, especially DR and DQ, made assigning TCR associations to individual alleles difficult. In the study, approximately 160 TCR beta chains were listed as associated with cytomegalovirus. The presence/absence analyses assumed that sequencing depth was roughly uniform across donors, and that assumption may not be true. At a false discovery rate of 0.05, a later analysis linked about 17,000 TCR beta sequences to specific HLA alleles. Because HLA typing was missing for some donors at each locus, association tests included only the typed subset.

The library relied on the immunoSEQ multiplex PCR assay. The multiplex PCR relied on a mix of 60 forward primers for TCR Vbeta segments and 13 reverse primers for TCR Jbeta segments. The CDR3 region of rearranged TCR beta genes was amplified from genomic DNA by a multiplex PCR assay. Amplified TCR beta libraries were sequenced as 87-base-pair reads on the Illumina HiSeq System. Concerning the study's data processing: In a later analysis, roughly 80 million unique TCR beta chains were counted across the 650 to 700 repertoires, and around 10 million of these chains were shared by at least two donors. Raw reads were error-corrected and collapsed into unique sequences by a nearest-neighbor algorithm in which closely related sequences were merged to remove PCR and sequencing errors. V, D and J gene segments were assigned by aligning CDR3 sequences to IMGT reference sequences. Each retained sequence needed at least a six-nucleotide match to both a V gene segment and a J gene segment. A rearrangement counted as productive if the CDR3 had no stop codons and remained in frame with V and J, and every other rearrangement counted as non-productive. Following IMGT convention, CDR3 was defined as the stretch from the second conserved V-encoded cysteine to the conserved J-encoded phenylalanine. Sequences without an unambiguous match to a single V gene segment were excluded from the earlier analysis of a few hundred of the donors. In an earlier analysis of 450 to 700 of the donors, V segments were called functional above 56.7% productive rearrangements and were called segregating when the between-donor standard deviation exceeded 5%. A statistical classification framework was built to diagnose cytomegalovirus status from the catalog of TCR beta chain sequences. V and J gene assignment, in a later analysis, came from comparing TCR nucleotide sequences with IMGT/GENE-DB human TR gene sequences. In a later analysis, CDR3 sequences and most-parsimonious VDJ recombination scenarios were assigned using the TCRdist pipeline. In a later analysis, each TCR beta chain was defined by its CDR3 amino acid sequence together with its V-gene family, and reads without a unique V-gene family were excluded. To address suspected cross-contamination and a sequencing artifact, a later analysis removed approximately 600 highly shared, low-generation-probability nucleotide sequences. For each public chain, a later analysis derived a clonal expansion index from normalized ranks of inferred template counts within each repertoire. Generation probabilities in a later analysis came from a VDJ recombination model fitted to out-of-frame rearrangements, and those results were checked against IGoR. In a later analysis, hypergeometric tests were used to score TCR-TCR, TCR-HLA and TCR-CMV co-occurrence, with a repertoire-size bias correction applied to TCR pairs. A later analysis estimated false discovery rates by permuting HLA or CMV assignments 20 times. In a later analysis, co-occurring TCRs were grouped using DBSCAN, and TCRdist sequence similarity was added for clustering within HLA-allele-positive subsets. Repertoires with fewer than 30,000 or more than 120,000 public chains were left out of co-occurrence clustering, as were about five repertoires with anomalous nucleotide sharing. The clones in this table, taken by TCRdb from immuneACCESS, are in-frame only. Not every clone is retained; where verified, under half of the shortfall comes from an unresolved V gene, and the cause of the rest is unknown. V, J and clone size reflect that table, while D and trimming were determined from the DNA. Present in this sample are about 250,000 clones, over 90% of which were seen just once. Of the sample, roughly 1.6% falls within the top ten clones.

The cohort consisted of more than 650 healthy bone marrow donors. At the time of sampling, all cohort members were nominally healthy, though unrecorded immune exposures were likely present. The donor was CMV seronegative and belonged to the group of more than 300 seronegative cohort members. A peripheral blood sample was collected from each donor, and TCR beta sequencing was performed on peripheral blood mononuclear cells. The Qiagen DNeasy Blood Extraction Kit was used to extract genomic DNA from the blood cell samples. The sequence was obtained from a girl aged 2 to 10 in good health and CMV-seronegative. The specimen sequenced was PBMCs. The chain was built from TRBV6-1 and TRBJ2-5, with TRBD2 tentatively as D gene (5 bases match). For the CDR3, the sequence is CASSGLSGIGETQYF. The nucleotides are TGTGCCAGCAGTGGGCTCTCCGGGATTGGAGAGACCCAGTACTTC.